This T cell receptor (beta chain) was recorded in a study of blood T cell repertoires in COVID-19. Turning to the study itself: Samples of COVID-19 (acute and convalescent) were obtained from the United States, Italy and Spain.

Original methodology: For nucleated cells, counts were estimated from reference gene primer amplification. Profiled with immunoSEQ multiplex PCR; TCRdb holds only in-frame clones, not every one. V, J and clone size were drawn from that table, and D and trimming were deduced from the DNA. Here the sample spans approximately 230,000 clones, around nine tenths being singletons. This CDR3 has 14 residues. The germline gives CDR1 MNHEY, CDR2 SVGEGT. With V trimmed by 4 bases and J by 7 bases, 6 bases remained unmatched. The source of this sequence is a woman between 35 and 50 years old who had recovered from COVID-19. The sample taken for sequencing was peripheral blood. The gene calls are TRBV6-2 or TRBV6-3 and TRBJ1-4; TRBD1 aligns across 7 bases. As DNA, the CDR3 is TGTGCCAGCAGTTCCAGGGGGGTTTCTGAAAAACTGTTTTTT. Translated, it gives CASSSRGVSEKLFF.